These T cell receptor beta chains were read from a single sample in a study of CD8+ T cells in alopecia areata. Clones were sequenced by immunoSEQ multiplex PCR, and TCRdb holds only the in-frame ones, with some missing. The table records approximately 210,000 clones, roughly 66% of them present only once. This sample comprised CD4+ T cells sorted from blood, obtained between weeks 44 and 45, from a patient treated with tofacitinib. Source of these receptors: a human donor with alopecia areata. Each CDR3 is given with its conserved first and last residue. The order of the fields is D gene, J gene, clone size, V gene, CDR3 DNA, CDR3 protein. A D gene is named only where the DNA matches it firmly. Clone sizes are given selectively: once, few, many, or a class where the clone is expanded.

>-|TRBJ2-5|once|TRBV18
TGTGCCAGCTCACCGCTAACCGACAGACAAGAGACCCAGTACTTC
CASSPLTDRQETQYF
>TRBD2|TRBJ2-1|-|TRBV5-1
TGCGCCAGCAGCTTCCTAGCGGCGGACAATGAGCAGTTCTTC
CASSFLAADNEQFF
>-|TRBJ2-7|-|TRBV12-5
TGTGCTAGTGGCCCTGTAACTTCCTACGAGCAGTACTTC
CASGPVTSYEQYF
>-|TRBJ2-1|-|TRBV7-2
TGTGCCAGCAGCTCCGAATCTAGCTCCTACAATGAGCAGTTCTTC
CASSSESSSYNEQFF
>TRBD1|TRBJ2-7|-|TRBV4-3
TGCGCCAGCAGCCAGGGGGGACAGGGATTATACGAGCAGTACTTC
CASSQGGQGLYEQYF
>TRBD2|TRBJ2-3|-|TRBV5-4
TGTGCCAGCAGAGTAAAACTAGCGGGGTTGACAGATACGCAGTATTTT
CASRVKLAGLTDTQYF
>-|TRBJ2-4|-|TRBV29-1
TGCAGCGCTGGGACAGCCAAAAACATTCAGTACTTC
CSAGTAKNIQYF
>-|TRBJ2-7|-|TRBV6-1
TGTGCCAGCGTCCGGGACATCAGCCACCACGAGCAGTACTTC
CASVRDISHHEQYF
>TRBD2|TRBJ2-1|-|TRBV19
TGTGCCAGTACTAAGACTAGCTTGAGTGAGCAGTTCTTC
CASTKTSLSEQFF
>-|TRBJ2-5|-|TRBV5-6
TGTGCCAGCAGCTCCGTCCCGGGACTCCAAGAGACCCAGTACTTC
CASSSVPGLQETQYF